These 13 T cell receptor beta chains came from one sample sequenced in a study of cytomegalovirus exposure and HLA in healthy donors. PCR amplification relied on 60 Vbeta primers (plus 13 Jbeta primers). Clones were read by immunoSEQ multiplex PCR, and TCRdb kept only the in-frame ones, dropping some. The sample contains under 150,000 clones, 60% to 80% of which appear only once. The sample taken for sequencing was PBMCs. Receptors originate from a woman aged 55-70 years in good health and CMV-seropositive.

Only a few counts were recorded for this clone. The J gene is TRBJ2-7, the V gene TRBV18, with D maybe TRBD1 (6 bases). CDR3 size: 11 residues. Deletions cut 4 bases from V and 7 bases from J, with 8 bases between. Germline lookup yields CDR1 KGHSH and CDR2 LQKENI. DNA of the CDR3: TGTGCCAGCTCACTCGACAGGGAGCAGTACTTC. Protein: CASSLDREQYF.

The sample holds a few counts of this clone. The chain joins TRBV6-1 to TRBJ2-7, with a weak D call TRBD1 (5 bases). The V and J ends lost 4 bases and 2 bases respectively, with 9 bases between them. The CDR3 runs to 13 residues. CDR1 and CDR2 (germline): MNHNS, SASEGT. The CDR3 reads CASSVRTTYEQYF. CDR3 nucleotides: TGTGCCAGCAGTGTTAGGACAACCTACGAGCAGTACTTC.

In its sample, this clone was seen a few times. V is TRBV7-9 and J is TRBJ1-1, with D tentatively TRBD1 (5 bases). The CDR3 has 14 amino acids. CDR1 is SEHNR and CDR2 is FQNEAQ in the germline V gene (reference sequence). Trimming shortened V by 5 bases and J by 3 bases, and 13 bases separated the two germline ends. The CDR3 bases are TGTGCCAGCAGCCCCCGGGGGGGGGACACTGAAGCTTTCTTT. Its translation is CASSPRGGDTEAFF.

V is TRBV2 and J is TRBJ1-2, with TRBD1 identical over 12 bases. V lost 8 bases, J lost 7 bases, and 11 bases stayed unmatched. This CDR3 is built from 15 residues. Germline CDR1 and CDR2: SNHLY and FYNNEI. The CDR3 protein is CASAGVGQGAGGYTF. As DNA, the CDR3 is TGTGCCAGCGCCGGCGTGGGACAGGGGGCGGGTGGCTACACCTTC.

This chain connects TRBV6-6 to TRBJ2-1; TRBD1 agrees at 9 bases. This CDR3 contains 12 residues. V lost 6 bases to trimming and J lost 13 bases; unmatched junction nucleotides: 7. CDR1 is MNHNY and CDR2 is SVGAGI in the germline V gene (reference sequence). CDR3 residues: CASSRQGGYQFF. The CDR3 DNA reads TGTGCCAGCAGCCGACAGGGGGGGTATCAGTTCTTC.

The chain combines TRBV7-3 with TRBJ1-1; possible D gene TRBD1, 5 bases. V was trimmed by 6 bases and J by 3 bases, leaving 11 bases between them. Per the germline V gene, CDR1 is SGHTA and CDR2 is FQGTGA. The CDR3 contains 13 residues. The DNA of the CDR3 is TGTGCCAGCAGTCAGGGTGGTGACACTGAAGCTTTCTTT. Translation gives CASSQGGDTEAFF.

The gene calls are TRBV28 and TRBJ1-1; D is undetermined. CDR1 and CDR2 from the germline V gene are MDHEN and SYDVKM. CDR3 length equals 15 residues. V was cut by 5 bases and J by 1 base, with 14 bases left in between. CDR3: CASSPHGQTNTEAFF. CDR3 sequence (DNA): TGTGCCAGCAGTCCACATGGGCAGACGAACACTGAAGCTTTCTTT.

V is TRBV5-1 and J is TRBJ1-6; TRBD1 might be the D (5 bases). CDR1 is SGHRS, CDR2 YFSETQ, per germline. The CDR3 has 16 amino acids. Trimming shortened V by 4 bases and J by 0 bases, and 11 bases separated the two germline ends. CDR3 sequence: CASSLGASSYNSPLHF. DNA for the CDR3: TGCGCCAGCAGCCTAGGGGCTAGCTCCTATAATTCACCCCTCCACTTT.

This clone has only a few counts. The gene calls are TRBV7-9 and TRBJ2-7, with a possible D match to TRBD1 (6 bases). The ends were cut back, 4 bases at V and 3 bases at J, with 25 bases in the middle. CDR1 is SEHNR, CDR2 FQNEAQ, per germline (reference sequence). This CDR3 has 18 amino acids. DNA of the CDR3: TGTGCCAGCAGCTCCAAGAACCCAAAACCGGGACACAGCTACGAGCAGTACTTC. Its protein product is CASSSKNPKPGHSYEQYF. Variable domain in full (rest from reference TRBV7-9 and TRBJ2-7): DTGVSQNPRHKITKRGQNVTFRCDPISEHNRLYWYRQTLGQGPEFLTYFQNEAQLEKSRLLSDRFSAERPKGSFSTLEIQRTEQGDSAMYLCASSSKNPKPGHSYEQYFGPGTRLTVT.

The chain has TRBV7-9 and TRBJ1-2; TRBD1 aligns across 7 bases. CDR1 and CDR2 (germline): SEHNR, FQNEAQ (reference sequence). This CDR3 contains 15 residues. V gave up 6 bases and J gave up 8 bases; unmatched junction bases: 15. CDR3 region: CASRITPGGGGGYTF. The CDR3 DNA reads as TGTGCCAGCAGGATAACACCAGGGGGAGGAGGGGGCTACACCTTC. The complete variable domain, with remaining parts taken from reference TRBV7-9 and TRBJ1-2, reads DTGVSQNPRHKITKRGQNVTFRCDPISEHNRLYWYRQTLGQGPEFLTYFQNEAQLEKSRLLSDRFSAERPKGSFSTLEIQRTEQGDSAMYLCASRITPGGGGGYTFGSGTRLTVV.

This chain uses TRBV6-5 with TRBJ2-2; TRBD1 matches 10 bases. Germline CDR1 reads MNHEY; CDR2 reads SVGAGI. Losses at the gene ends were 8 bases for V and 6 bases for J; bases not matched to a gene: 9. The CDR3 loop spans 15 amino acids. The CDR3 DNA follows: TGTGCCAGCGCCGAGGGACAGGGGCCCCCCGGGGAGCTGTTTTTT. It translates to CASAEGQGPPGELFF.

The V and J genes are TRBV18 and TRBJ1-2, with TRBD1 matching over 7 bases. CDR3 length: 13 amino acids. Trimming at V came to 5 bases and at J to 4 bases, leaving 4 bases not matched to a gene. The germline V gene encodes CDR1 KGHSH and CDR2 LQKENI. CDR3 in amino acids: CASSSDRVYGYTF. DNA of the CDR3: TGTGCCAGCTCATCAGACAGGGTCTATGGCTACACCTTC. Filled out from reference TRBV18 and TRBJ1-2, the complete variable domain reads NAGVMQNPRHLVRRRGQEARLRCSPMKGHSHVYWYRQLPEEGLKFMVYLQKENIIDESGMPKERFSAEFPKEGPSILRIQQVVRGDSAAYFCASSSDRVYGYTFGSGTRLTVV.

The rearrangement uses TRBV5-1 and TRBJ2-5; a weak D match, TRBD2 (6 bases). CDR1 and CDR2 (germline): SGHRS, YFSETQ. The V end was cut by 0 bases, the J end by 5 bases, with 8 bases between. The CDR3 is made up of 13 amino acids. CDR3 region: CASSLGGDETQYF. CDR3 nucleotide sequence: TGCGCCAGCAGCTTGGGGGGGGACGAGACCCAGTACTTC.